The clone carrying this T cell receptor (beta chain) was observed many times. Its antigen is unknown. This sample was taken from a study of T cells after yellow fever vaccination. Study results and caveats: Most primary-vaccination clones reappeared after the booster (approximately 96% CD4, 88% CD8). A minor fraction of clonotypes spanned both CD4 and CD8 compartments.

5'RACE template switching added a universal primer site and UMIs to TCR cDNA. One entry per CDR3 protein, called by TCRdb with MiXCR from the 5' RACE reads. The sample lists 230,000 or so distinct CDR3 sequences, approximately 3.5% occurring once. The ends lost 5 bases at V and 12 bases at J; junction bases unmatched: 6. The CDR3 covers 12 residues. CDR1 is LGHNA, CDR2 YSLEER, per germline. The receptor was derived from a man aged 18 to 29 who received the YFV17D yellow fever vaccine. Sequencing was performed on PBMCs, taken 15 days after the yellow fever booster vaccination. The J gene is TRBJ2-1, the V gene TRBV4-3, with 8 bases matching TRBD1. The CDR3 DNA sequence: TGCGCCAGCAGCTCGACAGGGGTTAGGCAGTTCTTC. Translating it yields CASSSTGVRQFF.